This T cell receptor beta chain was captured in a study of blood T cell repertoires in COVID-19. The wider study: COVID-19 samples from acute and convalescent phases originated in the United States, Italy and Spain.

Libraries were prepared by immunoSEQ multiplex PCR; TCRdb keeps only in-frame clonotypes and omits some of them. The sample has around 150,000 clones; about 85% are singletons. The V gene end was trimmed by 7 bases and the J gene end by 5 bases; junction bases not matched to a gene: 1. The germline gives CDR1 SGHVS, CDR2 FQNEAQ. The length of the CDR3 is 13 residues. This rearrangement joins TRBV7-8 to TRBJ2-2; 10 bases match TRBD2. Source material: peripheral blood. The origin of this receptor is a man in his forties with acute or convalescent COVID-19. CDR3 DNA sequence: TGTGCCAGCAAGCGGGGGGGTACCGGGGAGCTGTTTTTT. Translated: CASKRGGTGELFF.